These T cell receptor beta chains were read from a single sample in a study of response to subunit inactivated influenza vaccine. TCRdb re-analysed the RT-PCR reads in MiXCR, keeping a single row per CDR3 protein. The sample lists hundreds of thousands of distinct CDR3 sequences; 21% were seen once. The specimen comprised PBMCs from blood, sampled about 19 months after vaccination. The receptors come from a man aged 45-69 years who received an inactivated influenza vaccine. CDR3s include the opening cysteine and the closing phenylalanine or tryptophan. D genes are given only for firm matches. Clone size, where shown, is once, few, many, or a class for clones that have expanded.

many | 14 | TRBJ1-1 | TRBV5-1 | - | CASSLADTYTEAFF | TGCGCCAGCAGCTTGGCAGACACGTACACTGAAGCTTTCTTT
- | 15 | TRBJ2-7 | TRBV5-1 | TRBD1 | CASSLGGTGGYEQYF | TGCGCCAGCAGCTTGGGTGGGACAGGGGGCTACGAGCAGTACTTC
few | 17 | TRBJ2-1 | TRBV7-6 | TRBD2 | CASSLSPSGLSYNEQFF | TGTGCCAGCAGCTTATCGCCTAGCGGTTTGTCCTACAATGAGCAGTTCTTC
- | 15 | TRBJ1-1 | TRBV18 | TRBD1 | CASSPAWTGRTEAFF | TGTGCCAGCTCACCGGCCTGGACAGGACGCACTGAAGCTTTCTTT
few | 15 | TRBJ2-1 | TRBV7-8 | TRBD2 | CASSSSGREYNEQFF | TGTGCCAGCAGCTCGAGCGGGAGGGAGTACAATGAGCAGTTCTTC
many | 17 | TRBJ1-2 | TRBV6-5 | TRBD1 | CASSPVHLGQGNDGYTF | TGTGCCAGCAGTCCTGTCCACCTCGGACAGGGGAACGATGGCTACACCTTC
few | 12 | TRBJ1-1 | TRBV5-1 | - | CASSRDNTEAFF | TGCGCCAGCAGCAGGGACAACACTGAAGCTTTCTTT
- | 17 | TRBJ2-7 | TRBV4-3 | - | CASSPTVAGFNSYEQYF | TGCGCCAGCAGCCCCACCGTGGCAGGGTTCAATTCCTACGAGCAGTACTTC
- | 12 | TRBJ2-7 | TRBV29-1 | - | CSVSSDYYEQYF | TGCAGCGTCTCCTCGGACTATTACGAGCAGTACTTC
- | 13 | TRBJ2-1 | TRBV5-1 | TRBD1 | CASSPRGYHEQFF | TGCGCCAGCAGCCCCAGGGGGTACCATGAGCAGTTCTTC
many | 14 | TRBJ1-1 | TRBV18 | - | CASSPRGGGTEAFF | TGTGCCAGCTCACCCCGGGGAGGGGGCACTGAAGCTTTCTTT
few | 12 | TRBJ1-1 | TRBV15 | - | CATSKWGTEAFF | TGTGCCACCAGCAAATGGGGCACTGAAGCTTTCTTT
- | 16 | TRBJ2-3 | TRBV28 | - | CASTLDTSGQANTQYF | TGTGCCAGCACCCTGGACACTAGCGGACAGGCGAATACGCAGTATTTT
- | 14 | TRBJ2-3 | TRBV2 | TRBD1 | CASNRDSNTDTQYF | TGTGCCAGCAATCGGGACAGCAACACAGATACGCAGTATTTT
- | 17 | TRBJ2-7 | TRBV16 | TRBD1 | CASSQLRTGDFFGEQYF | TGTGCCAGCAGCCAATTGAGGACAGGGGACTTTTTCGGGGAGCAGTACTTC
- | 13 | TRBJ1-1 | TRBV30 | - | CAWKFQASTEAFF | TGTGCCTGGAAGTTTCAGGCGAGCACTGAAGCTTTCTTT
few | 16 | TRBJ1-3 | TRBV4-3 | TRBD1 | CASSQDSRTGRATIYF | TGCGCCAGCAGCCAAGATTCGAGGACAGGCAGGGCCACCATATATTTT
many | 13 | TRBJ1-1 | TRBV3-1 | - | CASSQAAGAEAFF | TGTGCCAGCAGCCAAGCGGCAGGGGCTGAAGCTTTCTTT
few | 15 | TRBJ1-1 | TRBV7-9 | - | CASRHRFDGVTEAFF | TGTGCCAGCAGGCACAGGTTTGATGGGGTCACTGAAGCTTTCTTT
- | 18 | TRBJ2-1 | TRBV20-1 | TRBD2 | CSARATSGRPSSYNEQFF | TGCAGTGCTAGAGCAACTAGCGGGAGGCCAAGCTCCTACAATGAGCAGTTCTTC
- | 17 | TRBJ2-3 | TRBV4-2 | TRBD1 | CASSQEGTGTRGDTQYF | TGTGCCAGCAGCCAAGAGGGGACAGGGACCCGCGGAGATACGCAGTATTTT
few | 13 | TRBJ1-1 | TRBV12-3/TRBV12-4 | - | CASSYGRSAEAFF | TGTGCCAGCAGTTATGGCAGGAGCGCTGAAGCTTTCTTT
- | 11 | TRBJ2-3 | TRBV20-1 | - | CSATRRDTQYF | TGCAGTGCTACACGCCGAGATACGCAGTATTTT
many | 13 | TRBJ1-1 | TRBV4-3 | - | CASSQETGQGAFF | TGCGCCAGCAGCCAAGAAACAGGGCAGGGAGCTTTCTTT
- | 16 | TRBJ2-5 | TRBV9 | TRBD1 | CASSAGTAPSQETQYF | TGTGCCAGCAGCGCTGGGACAGCCCCTTCCCAAGAGACCCAGTACTTC
few | 17 | TRBJ2-6 | TRBV9 | TRBD1 | CASSVGQRGPGANVLTF | TGTGCCAGCAGCGTAGGACAAAGGGGGCCTGGGGCCAACGTCCTGACTTTC
- | 13 | TRBJ1-5 | TRBV20-1 | - | CSAPKGYNQPQHF | TGCAGTGCCCCCAAGGGCTACAATCAGCCCCAGCATTTT
- | 14 | TRBJ2-2 | TRBV18 | - | CASSPWTNTGELFF | TGTGCCAGCTCACCGTGGACAAACACCGGGGAGCTGTTTTTT
few | 12 | TRBJ1-1 | TRBV10-3 | TRBD1 | CAIKGTGGEAFF | TGTGCCATCAAAGGGACAGGGGGGGAAGCTTTCTTT
- | 15 | TRBJ2-1 | TRBV20-1 | - | CSARDLTRTYNEQFF | TGCAGTGCTAGAGATCTTACCAGGACCTACAATGAGCAGTTCTTC
- | 15 | TRBJ2-2 | TRBV28 | TRBD2 | CASTQGLTNTGELFF | TGTGCCAGCACCCAGGGACTAACGAACACCGGGGAGCTGTTTTTT
- | 14 | TRBJ1-2 | TRBV12-3/TRBV12-4 | TRBD1 | CASSNGRGAYGYTF | TGTGCCAGCAGTAATGGCAGGGGGGCCTATGGCTACACCTTC